This T cell receptor beta chain was recovered during a study of spatial heterogeneity in lung cancer. Turning to the study itself: Sequencing covered available follow-up PBMC samples collected a median of roughly 2 years after resection. Study results and limitations: Ubiquitous, expanded tumor-derived TCRs were more frequently observed in blood at resection than at follow-up.

CDR1 and CDR2 from the germline V gene are LNHNV and YYDKDF (reference sequence). V was trimmed by 1 base and J by 4 bases, leaving 10 bases between them. The length of the CDR3 is 14 residues. Time point noted: blood at routine non-recurrence follow-up after resection. From tumor, nontumor lung or frozen PBMC, whole RNA was taken unsorted for sequencing. Many counts were recorded for this clonotype. The target antigen is unknown. MiXCR was run by TCRdb on the 5' RACE reads, yielding one entry per CDR3 protein. This sample has about 36,000 distinct CDR3 sequences, with approximately 8% found just once.

The rearrangement links TRBV15 to TRBJ2-5; no reliable D call. The specimen comprised PBMCs, sampled at follow-up. The receptor comes from a male donor with early-stage non-small cell lung cancer. The CDR3 bases are TGTGCCACCAGCAGAGGTGGGGAAGCAGAGACCCAGTACTTC. Translation gives CATSRGGEAETQYF.